This T cell receptor beta chain was recovered during a study of early T cells in non-severe SARS-CoV-2 infection. Study-level background: The sequenced material was bulk RNA from unsorted whole blood, and its chains were unpaired.

MiXCR, applied by TCRdb to the 5' RACE reads, yields one record per CDR3 protein. The sample includes about 71,000 distinct CDR3 sequences, 9.5% to 15% of them seen just once. As regards this clonotype: The antigen is unknown.

Study-wide points: VDJdb matching favored anti-spike CD8 responses, missing private and CD4 specificities.

CDR1 is LGHNA and CDR2 is YNFKEQ in the germline V gene. V trimming: 0 bases; J trimming: 4 bases; junction bases outside the gene matches: 11. The CDR3 totals 18 residues. The specimen comprised whole blood, sampled at baseline. The gene calls are TRBV4-2 and TRBJ2-1, with 8 nucleotides matching TRBD2. The sequence derives from an adult who was a healthcare worker with PCR-confirmed SARS-CoV-2 infection or an uninfected control (not recorded which). CDR3 region: CASSQDLGGLDPYNEQFF. CDR3 coding DNA: TGTGCCAGCAGCCAAGATCTAGGGGGACTAGACCCGTACAATGAGCAGTTCTTC.